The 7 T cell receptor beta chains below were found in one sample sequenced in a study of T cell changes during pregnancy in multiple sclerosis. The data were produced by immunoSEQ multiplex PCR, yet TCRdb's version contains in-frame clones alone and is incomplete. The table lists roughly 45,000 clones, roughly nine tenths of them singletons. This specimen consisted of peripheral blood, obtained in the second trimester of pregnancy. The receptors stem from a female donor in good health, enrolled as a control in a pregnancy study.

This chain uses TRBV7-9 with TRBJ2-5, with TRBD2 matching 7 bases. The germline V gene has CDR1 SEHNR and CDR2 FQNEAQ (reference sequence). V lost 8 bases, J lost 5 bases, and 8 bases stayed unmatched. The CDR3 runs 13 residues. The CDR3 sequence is CASLRENGETQYF. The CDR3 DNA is TGTGCCAGCTTGCGGGAGAATGGTGAGACCCAGTACTTC. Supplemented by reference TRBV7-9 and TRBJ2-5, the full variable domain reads DTGVSQNPRHKITKRGQNVTFRCDPISEHNRLYWYRQTLGQGPEFLTYFQNEAQLEKSRLLSDRFSAERPKGSFSTLEIQRTEQGDSAMYLCASLRENGETQYFGPGTRLLVL.

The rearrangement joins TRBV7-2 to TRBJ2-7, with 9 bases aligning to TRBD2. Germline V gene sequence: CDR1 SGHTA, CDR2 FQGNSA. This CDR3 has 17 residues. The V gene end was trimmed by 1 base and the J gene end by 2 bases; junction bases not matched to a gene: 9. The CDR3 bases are TGTGCCAGCAGCTTAGACGTAGGGACTAGCCAAACCTACGAGCAGTACTTC. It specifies CASSLDVGTSQTYEQYF. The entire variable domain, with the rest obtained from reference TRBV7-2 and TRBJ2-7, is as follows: GAGVSQSPSNKVTEKGKDVELRCDPISGHTALYWYRQSLGQGLEFLIYFQGNSAPDKSGLPSDRFSAERTGGSVSTLTIQRTQQEDSAVYLCASSLDVGTSQTYEQYFGPGTRLTVT.

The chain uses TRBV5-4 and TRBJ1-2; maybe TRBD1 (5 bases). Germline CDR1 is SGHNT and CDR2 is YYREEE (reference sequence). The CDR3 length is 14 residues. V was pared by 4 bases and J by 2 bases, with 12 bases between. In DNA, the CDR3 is TGTGCCAGCAGCGGGGAGGGGAGGAACTATGGCTACACCTTC. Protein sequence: CASSGEGRNYGYTF.

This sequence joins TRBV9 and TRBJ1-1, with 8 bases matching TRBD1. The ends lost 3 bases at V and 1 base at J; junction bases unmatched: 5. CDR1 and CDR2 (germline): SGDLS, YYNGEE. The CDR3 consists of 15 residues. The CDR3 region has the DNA TGTGCCAGCAGCGCCTGGACAGGGAAGAACACTGAAGCTTTCTTT. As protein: CASSAWTGKNTEAFF.

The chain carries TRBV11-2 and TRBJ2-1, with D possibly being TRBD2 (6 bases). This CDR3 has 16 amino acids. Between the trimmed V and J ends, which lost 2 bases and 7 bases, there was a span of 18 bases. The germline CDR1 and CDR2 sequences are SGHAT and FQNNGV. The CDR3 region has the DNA TGTGCCAGCAGCTTACATCCCAGCGGGCTCGGGAATGAGCAGTTCTTC. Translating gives CASSLHPSGLGNEQFF.

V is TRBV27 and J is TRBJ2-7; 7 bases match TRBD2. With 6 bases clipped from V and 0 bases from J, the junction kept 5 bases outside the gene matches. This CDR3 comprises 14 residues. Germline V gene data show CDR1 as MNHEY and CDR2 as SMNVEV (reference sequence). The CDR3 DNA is TGTGCCAGCAGCTTAGCGGGTCTCTCCTACGAGCAGTACTTC. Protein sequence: CASSLAGLSYEQYF.

The CDR3 DNA is TGTGCTAGTGCCCCCCCCCGGGGACACCTTGTCAACACCGGGGAGCTGTTTTTT. Encoded protein: CASAPPRGHLVNTGELFF. The chain couples TRBV12-5 to TRBJ2-2, with a weak D call TRBD1 (6 bases). Germline CDR1 is LGHNT and CDR2 is FRNRAP. Trimming left V 7 bases short and J 2 bases short, with 23 bases between. The length of the CDR3 is 18 residues.